Listed below are T cell receptor beta chains from one sample, sequenced in a study of cytomegalovirus exposure and HLA in healthy donors. Data came from immunoSEQ multiplex PCR; TCRdb stores just in-frame clones and leaves some out. The table lists under 250,000 clones, around 80% of them singletons. The sample was PBMCs. The receptors derive from a man aged 45-60 years in good health and CMV-seronegative. Both conserved end residues are part of each CDR3. A D gene is named only where the DNA matches it firmly. Size is stated for part of the rows, as once, few or many counts, or as a class when the clone is expanded.

CDR3 protein: CASSLTGVAGAHTQYF
CDR3 DNA: TGTGCCAGCAGCTTAACGGGGGTAGCGGGAGCTCATACGCAGTATTTT
clone size: -
D gene: TRBD2
V gene: TRBV7-3
J gene: TRBJ2-3

CDR3 protein: CASSISSGRIYEQYF
CDR3 DNA: TGTGCCAGCAGCATTTCTAGCGGGAGAATCTACGAGCAGTACTTC
clone size: -
D gene: TRBD2
V gene: TRBV9
J gene: TRBJ2-7

CDR3 protein: CASSSRETQYF
CDR3 DNA: TGTGCCAGCAGCTCCAGGGAGACCCAGTACTTC
clone size: -
D gene: -
V gene: TRBV7-2
J gene: TRBJ2-5

CDR3 protein: CASSLGIGSSYNEQFF
CDR3 DNA: TGTGCCAGCAGCTTGGGCATCGGGAGCTCCTACAATGAGCAGTTCTTC
clone size: -
D gene: -
V gene: TRBV5-4
J gene: TRBJ2-1

CDR3 protein: CASSVVPSNEQFF
CDR3 DNA: TGTGCCAGCAGCGTAGTTCCGAGCAATGAGCAGTTCTTC
clone size: -
D gene: -
V gene: TRBV9
J gene: TRBJ2-1

CDR3 protein: CAWVDRLNTEAFF
CDR3 DNA: TGTGCCTGGGTGGACAGGCTGAACACTGAAGCTTTCTTT
clone size: -
D gene: TRBD1
V gene: TRBV30
J gene: TRBJ1-1

CDR3 protein: CASSLAGSTNEKLFF
CDR3 DNA: TGCGCCAGCAGCTTGGCCGGGTCCACTAATGAAAAACTGTTTTTT
clone size: -
D gene: -
V gene: TRBV5-1
J gene: TRBJ1-4

CDR3 protein: CAWSINSGTYNEQFF
CDR3 DNA: TGTGCCTGGAGTATTAATAGCGGAACCTACAATGAGCAGTTCTTC
clone size: few
D gene: -
V gene: TRBV30
J gene: TRBJ2-1

CDR3 protein: CASSGGLPLRSEQYF
CDR3 DNA: TGTGCCAGCAGCGGAGGACTCCCCCTTCGGTCCGAGCAGTACTTC
clone size: -
D gene: -
V gene: TRBV5-5
J gene: TRBJ2-7

CDR3 protein: CASSLKDTNTEAFF
CDR3 DNA: TGTGCCAGCAGCTTGAAGGACACGAACACTGAAGCTTTCTTT
clone size: -
D gene: -
V gene: TRBV5-6
J gene: TRBJ1-1

CDR3 protein: CASSLGPSGDYEQYF
CDR3 DNA: TGTGCCAGCAGCTTGGGCCCTAGCGGGGACTACGAGCAGTACTTC
clone size: -
D gene: TRBD2
V gene: TRBV5-4
J gene: TRBJ2-7

CDR3 protein: CASSLGSATNEKLFF
CDR3 DNA: TGTGCCAGCAGCCTGGGCAGTGCAACTAATGAAAAACTGTTTTTT
clone size: -
D gene: -
V gene: TRBV4-2
J gene: TRBJ1-4

CDR3 protein: CASSQGQFTEAFF
CDR3 DNA: TGTGCCAGCAGCCAAGGCCAGTTCACTGAAGCTTTCTTT
clone size: -
D gene: -
V gene: TRBV14
J gene: TRBJ1-1

CDR3 protein: CASSVSGFMNTEAFF
CDR3 DNA: TGCGCCAGCAGCGTATCAGGATTCATGAACACTGAAGCTTTCTTT
clone size: -
D gene: -
V gene: TRBV5-1
J gene: TRBJ1-1

CDR3 protein: CASSTSSDRGTYEQYF
CDR3 DNA: TGTGCCAGCAGTACAAGCTCGGACAGGGGGACTTACGAGCAGTACTTC
clone size: -
D gene: TRBD1
V gene: TRBV27
J gene: TRBJ2-7

CDR3 protein: CASRKAGFYEQYF
CDR3 DNA: TGTGCCAGCCGGAAAGCAGGGTTCTACGAGCAGTACTTC
clone size: -
D gene: -
V gene: TRBV6-5
J gene: TRBJ2-7

CDR3 protein: CASSEPHRATNEKLFF
CDR3 DNA: TGTGCCAGCAGTGAACCGCACAGGGCCACTAATGAAAAACTGTTTTTT
clone size: -
D gene: -
V gene: TRBV6-1
J gene: TRBJ1-4

CDR3 protein: CASSLLAGGPGANVLTF
CDR3 DNA: TGTGCCAGCAGCTTGCTGGCGGGAGGGCCTGGGGCCAACGTCCTGACTTTC
clone size: -
D gene: TRBD2
V gene: TRBV5-6
J gene: TRBJ2-6

CDR3 protein: CASSSGTSGREEQYF
CDR3 DNA: TGTGCCAGCAGTTCCGGGACTAGCGGGAGGGAAGAGCAGTACTTC
clone size: -
D gene: TRBD2
V gene: TRBV27
J gene: TRBJ2-7

CDR3 protein: CASSLEDSAYEQYF
CDR3 DNA: TGTGCCAGCTCTCTCGAGGACTCAGCCTACGAGCAGTACTTC
clone size: -
D gene: -
V gene: TRBV18
J gene: TRBJ2-7

CDR3 protein: CASSLDPNRGQETQYF
CDR3 DNA: TGTGCCAGCAGTTTGGATCCAAACCGAGGACAAGAGACCCAGTACTTC
clone size: -
D gene: -
V gene: TRBV28
J gene: TRBJ2-5

CDR3 protein: CASSLRTGKDTQYF
CDR3 DNA: TGTGCCAGCAGTTTACGGACAGGGAAAGATACGCAGTATTTT
clone size: -
D gene: TRBD1
V gene: TRBV28
J gene: TRBJ2-3

CDR3 protein: CASSERGGYGYTF
CDR3 DNA: TGTGCCAGCAGTGAACGGGGTGGCTATGGCTACACCTTC
clone size: -
D gene: -
V gene: TRBV6-4
J gene: TRBJ1-2

CDR3 protein: CASSTSGSTYNEQFF
CDR3 DNA: TGTGCCAGCAGTACTAGCGGGAGTACCTACAATGAGCAGTTCTTC
clone size: few
D gene: TRBD2
V gene: TRBV7-6
J gene: TRBJ2-1

CDR3 protein: CASRGLAGVRETQYF
CDR3 DNA: TGTGCCAGCAGGGGACTAGCGGGAGTCCGCGAGACCCAGTACTTC
clone size: -
D gene: TRBD2
V gene: TRBV7-8
J gene: TRBJ2-5

CDR3 protein: CASSLGDANYGYTF
CDR3 DNA: TGCGCCAGCAGCCTCGGAGATGCTAACTATGGCTACACCTTC
clone size: -
D gene: -
V gene: TRBV5-1
J gene: TRBJ1-2

CDR3 protein: CASGLVPPPVDTQYF
CDR3 DNA: TGTGCTAGTGGTTTGGTACCCCCCCCGGTAGATACGCAGTATTTT
clone size: few
D gene: -
V gene: TRBV12-5
J gene: TRBJ2-3

CDR3 protein: CASSSGGTSRSSYNSPLHF
CDR3 DNA: TGTGCCAGCAGTTCGGGAGGGACATCGAGAAGCTCCTATAATTCACCCCTCCACTTT
clone size: -
D gene: -
V gene: TRBV28
J gene: TRBJ1-6

CDR3 protein: CASSQRIPGANTEAFF
CDR3 DNA: TGTGCCAGCAGCCAAAGAATTCCGGGAGCGAACACTGAAGCTTTCTTT
clone size: -
D gene: -
V gene: TRBV14
J gene: TRBJ1-1

CDR3 protein: CSAQHRITEAFF
CDR3 DNA: TGCAGCGCCCAACACAGAATCACTGAAGCTTTCTTT
clone size: -
D gene: -
V gene: TRBV29-1
J gene: TRBJ1-1

CDR3 protein: CASSVVGQAEQYF
CDR3 DNA: TGTGCCAGCAGCGTAGTGGGTCAGGCGGAGCAGTACTTC
clone size: -
D gene: -
V gene: TRBV9
J gene: TRBJ2-7

CDR3 protein: CASSQEGAQPQHF
CDR3 DNA: TGCGCCAGCAGCCAAGAAGGAGCTCAGCCCCAGCATTTT
clone size: -
D gene: -
V gene: TRBV4-1
J gene: TRBJ1-5

CDR3 protein: CASREGPMNTEAFF
CDR3 DNA: TGTGCCAGCAGGGAGGGACCCATGAACACTGAAGCTTTCTTT
clone size: -
D gene: -
V gene: TRBV6-5
J gene: TRBJ1-1

CDR3 protein: CASPAGHSEAFF
CDR3 DNA: TGTGCCAGCCCGGCGGGGCATAGTGAAGCTTTCTTT
clone size: few
D gene: -
V gene: TRBV2
J gene: TRBJ1-1

CDR3 protein: CAVSRKSDNEQFF
CDR3 DNA: TGTGCCGTATCTCGTAAGAGCGACAATGAGCAGTTCTTC
clone size: -
D gene: -
V gene: TRBV6-1
J gene: TRBJ2-1

CDR3 protein: CASSQPGQGNSPLHF
CDR3 DNA: TGTGCCAGCAGCCAACCGGGACAGGGTAATTCACCCCTCCACTTT
clone size: -
D gene: TRBD1
V gene: TRBV11-2
J gene: TRBJ1-6